These 10 T cell receptor beta chains were all obtained from the same sample, sequenced in a study of T cells in Graves' hyperthyroidism and ophthalmopathy. The source material, RNA transcripts, was used to amplify TCR beta CDR3 regions. First-round RT-PCR targeting the TCR CDR3 was performed with the HTBI primer set. TCRdb re-called the multiplex PCR reads with MiXCR, one entry per CDR3 protein. Here the sample spans over 650,000 distinct CDR3 sequences, approximately 16% being singletons. Sequenced sample: blood. These receptors originate from a man younger than 30 with Graves' hyperthyroidism.

In this sample, this clonotype turned up many times. The rearrangement links TRBV28 to TRBJ1-5, with 7 nucleotides matching TRBD1. Germline V lookup: CDR1 MDHEN, CDR2 SYDVKM. The CDR3 is 14 amino acids. Germline trimming cut 6 bases from V and 7 bases from J; bases unmatched to any gene: 9. The CDR3 DNA follows: TGTGCCAGCAGCTCGACAGGGTCGGACCAGCCCCAGCATTTT. Amino acids: CASSSTGSDQPQHF.

The J gene is TRBJ1-5, the V gene TRBV19; TRBD1 is a possible D gene (6 bases). Germline loops: CDR1 LNHDA, CDR2 SQIVND (reference sequence). The V gene lost 3 bases and the J gene lost 11 bases, with 20 bases spanning the gap. There are 15 residues in the CDR3. CDR3 sequence: CASSIYRDPVGAQHF. In nucleotides, the CDR3 is TGTGCCAGTAGTATCTACAGGGACCCCGTAGGGGCCCAGCATTTT.

This clonotype has at least ten counts. The chain recombines TRBV20-1 with TRBJ2-5, with 10 bases aligning to TRBD2. This CDR3 has 16 amino acids. The junction had 11 bases not matched to a gene; V was cut back by 1 base and J by 6 bases. Per germline, CDR1 DFQATT and CDR2 SNEGSKA (reference sequence). The CDR3 loop reads CSARGLAGLGGQTQYF. The DNA for the CDR3 is TGCAGTGCTAGAGGACTAGCGGGCCTAGGTGGGCAGACCCAGTACTTC.

The sample holds many counts of this clonotype. Sequence at one end of the junction differs from germline and may be a read error. The chain combines TRBV7-7 with TRBJ2-5, with D possibly matching TRBD2 (6 bases). In germline, CDR1 is SSHAT, CDR2 FNYEAQ (reference sequence). This CDR3 is built from 15 residues. The DNA for the CDR3 is TGTGCTAGCAGCCACGGGTCCAGCGGGCAAGAGACCCAGTACTTC. Its protein is CASSHGSSGQETQYF.

The chain carries TRBV19 and TRBJ2-1, with 8 nucleotides matching TRBD1. The CDR3 loop spans 15 amino acids. V dropped 5 bases and J dropped 6; count of bases not matched to a gene: 9. CDR1 is LNHDA and CDR2 is SQIVND in the germline V gene (reference sequence). CDR3 sequence reads: CASSWGQGAFNEQFF. In nucleotides, the CDR3 is TGTGCCAGTAGTTGGGGGCAGGGGGCGTTCAATGAGCAGTTCTTC.

The table lists this clonotype with many counts. The chain combines TRBV5-5 with TRBJ2-3; D is unclear. The CDR3 sequence is 13 residues long. The V end was cut by 2 bases, the J end by 2 bases, with 6 bases between. Germline CDR1 reads SGHKS; CDR2 reads YYEKEE (reference sequence). CDR3 DNA: TGTGCCAGCAGCTTATACCTCACAGATACGCAGTATTTT. Amino acid sequence: CASSLYLTDTQYF.

This clonotype was recorded a few times. The chain employs TRBV30 and TRBJ2-7; D ambiguous. The V gene's germline CDR1 is GTSNPN and CDR2 SVGIG (reference sequence). V was clipped by 4 bases and J by 0 bases, with 10 bases between them. The CDR3 length is 13 residues. The CDR3 protein is CAWTGMYSYEQYF. DNA for the CDR3: TGTGCCTGGACGGGCATGTACTCCTACGAGCAGTACTTC.

The V gene is TRBV25-1, the J gene TRBJ2-3; perhaps TRBD1 as D (5 bases). The CDR3 has 15 residues. CDR1 MGHDK and CDR2 SYGVNS come from the germline V gene. V was trimmed by 2 bases and J by 1 base, leaving 10 bases between them. The CDR3 nucleotides are TGTGCCAGCAGTGAAGAAGGGGTCGGCACAGATACGCAGTATTTT. Protein sequence: CASSEEGVGTDTQYF.

This clonotype was counted at least ten times. The rearrangement links TRBV10-3 to TRBJ2-1; TRBD2 is a possible D gene (6 bases). V was pared by 4 bases and J by 1 base, with 11 bases between. Per germline, CDR1 ENHRY and CDR2 SYGVKD. CDR3 length equals 15 residues. CDR3 region: CAISGGDVSYNEQFF. In DNA form, the CDR3 reads TGTGCCATCAGTGGCGGGGATGTTTCCTACAATGAGCAGTTCTTC.

This clonotype was recorded many times. The chain recombines TRBV30 with TRBJ1-1; D is undetermined. In germline, CDR1 is GTSNPN, CDR2 SVGIG (reference sequence). V gave up 3 bases and J gave up 6 bases, with 17 bases separating them. This CDR3 comprises 14 residues. Here the CDR3 DNA reads TGTGCCTGGAGCGGGCCGGCAGGCCTTCCTGAAGCTTTCTTT. It specifies CAWSGPAGLPEAFF. Filled out from reference TRBV30 and TRBJ1-1, the complete variable domain reads SQTIHQWPATLVQPVGSPLSLECTVEGTSNPNLYWYRQAAGRGLQLLFYSVGIGQISSEVPQNLSASRPQDRQFILSSKKLLLSDSGFYLCAWSGPAGLPEAFFGQGTRLTVV.